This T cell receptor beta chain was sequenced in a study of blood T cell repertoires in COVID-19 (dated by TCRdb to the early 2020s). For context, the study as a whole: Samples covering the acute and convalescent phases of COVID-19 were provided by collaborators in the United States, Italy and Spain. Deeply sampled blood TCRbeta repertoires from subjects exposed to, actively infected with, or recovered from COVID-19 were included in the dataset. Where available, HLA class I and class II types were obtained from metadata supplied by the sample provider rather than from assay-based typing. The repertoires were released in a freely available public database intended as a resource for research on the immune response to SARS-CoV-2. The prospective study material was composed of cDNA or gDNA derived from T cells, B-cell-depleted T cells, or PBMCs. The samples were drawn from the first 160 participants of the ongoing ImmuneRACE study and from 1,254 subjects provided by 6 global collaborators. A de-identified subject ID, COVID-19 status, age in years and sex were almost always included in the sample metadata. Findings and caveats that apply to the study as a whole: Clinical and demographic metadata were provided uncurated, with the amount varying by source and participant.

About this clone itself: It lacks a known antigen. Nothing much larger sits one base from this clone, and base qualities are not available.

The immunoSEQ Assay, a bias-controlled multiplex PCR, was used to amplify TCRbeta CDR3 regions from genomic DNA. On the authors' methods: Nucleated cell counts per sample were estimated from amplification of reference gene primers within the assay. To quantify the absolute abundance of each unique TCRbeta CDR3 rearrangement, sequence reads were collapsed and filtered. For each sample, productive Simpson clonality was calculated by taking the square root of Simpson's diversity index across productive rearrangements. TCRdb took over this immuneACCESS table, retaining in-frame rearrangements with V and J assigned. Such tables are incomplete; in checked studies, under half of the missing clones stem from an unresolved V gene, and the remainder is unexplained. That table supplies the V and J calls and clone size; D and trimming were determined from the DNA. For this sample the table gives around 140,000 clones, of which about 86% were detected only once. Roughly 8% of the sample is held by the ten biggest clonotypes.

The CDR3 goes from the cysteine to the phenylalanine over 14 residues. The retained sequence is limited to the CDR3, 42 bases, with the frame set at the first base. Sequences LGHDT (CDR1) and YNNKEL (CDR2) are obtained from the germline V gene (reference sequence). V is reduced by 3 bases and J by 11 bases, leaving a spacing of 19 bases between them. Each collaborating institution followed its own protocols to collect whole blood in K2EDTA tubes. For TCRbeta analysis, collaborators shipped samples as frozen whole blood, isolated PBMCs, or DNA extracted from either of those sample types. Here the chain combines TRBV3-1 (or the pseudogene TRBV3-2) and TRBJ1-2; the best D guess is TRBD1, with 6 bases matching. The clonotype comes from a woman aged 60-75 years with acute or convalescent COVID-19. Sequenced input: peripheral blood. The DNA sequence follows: TGTGCCAGCAGCCAGGGGGCAGATCTTCTGATATACACCTTC. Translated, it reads CASSQGADLLIYTF.